The sequence of this T cell receptor beta chain was determined in a study of T-cell reconstitution after alpha-beta-depleted transplantation in children. General observations from the study: Newly generated T cells supplied most T-cell counts and diversity one year post-transplant. The origin of alpha-beta T cells about two months after transplant was reportedly several hundred expanded graft clones.

A note on this clonotype: Its antigen is undetermined.

Preparation of the TCRbeta library was carried out with unique molecular identifiers. TCRdb redid the calling of the PCR reads with MiXCR, one entry per CDR3 protein. The sample yields approximately 980,000 distinct CDR3 sequences, around 30% seen once. Trimming cost V 4 bases and J 5 bases; bases outside gene matches: 7. The CDR3 consists of 13 residues. Germline CDR1 reads DFQATT; CDR2 reads SNEGSKA (reference sequence). The clonotype was recovered from a boy younger than two who had a stem cell transplant for SCID, so the T cells may come from the graft donor. The V call is TRBV20-1, the J call TRBJ2-5, with TRBD1 matching 7 bases. Sequenced material: PBMCs, mostly from graft donor cells, taken 360 days after TCRalphabeta/CD19-depleted stem cell transplant. The CDR3 loop reads CSATSTGLETQYF. In nucleotides, the CDR3 is TGCAGTGCTACATCGACAGGGCTCGAGACCCAGTACTTC.